A single sample gave rise to the 9 T cell receptor beta chains below, sequenced in a study of T cell responses to AZD1222 COVID-19 vaccine. The table came from immunoSEQ multiplex PCR; TCRdb's copy has only in-frame clones and leaves some out. The sample yields 110,000 or so clones, around 90% seen once. The starting material was peripheral blood, obtained on day 0 of AZD1222 vaccination. The receptors here all came from an adult in good health.

This clone was found once. The chain recombines TRBV2 with TRBJ1-4; D is perhaps TRBD1 (6 bases). CDR3 length: 15 residues. Deletions cut 6 bases from V and 3 bases from J, with 14 bases between. Germline values: CDR1 SNHLY, CDR2 FYNNEI. The CDR3 spells CASSTDRTANEKLFF. The CDR3 DNA reads TGTGCCAGCAGCACTGACAGGACGGCTAATGAAAAACTGTTTTTT.

V gene TRBV7-9 combines with J gene TRBJ2-7; TRBD1 might be the D (6 bases). Trimming shortened V by 1 base and J by 6 bases, and 10 bases separated the two germline ends. The CDR3 length is 13 residues. Germline V CDR1 and CDR2: SEHNR, FQNEAQ (reference sequence). CDR3 region: CASSLVGGREQYF. CDR3 nucleotide sequence: TGTGCCAGCAGCTTAGTAGGGGGTCGCGAGCAGTACTTC.

V usage is TRBV6-1 and J usage is TRBJ2-1; D may be TRBD2 (6 bases). Germline CDR1 and CDR2: MNHNS and SASEGT. The V end was cut by 3 bases, the J end by 14 bases, with 11 bases between. The CDR3 runs 11 residues. DNA for the CDR3: TGTGCCAGCAGTGATTTGGGGGGAGAGTTCTTC. It translates to CASSDLGGEFF.

The chain uses TRBV28 and TRBJ2-1; 7 bases are shared with TRBD2. After removal of 5 bases from V and 4 bases from J, the junction contained 11 bases not matched to a gene. The CDR3 runs 16 residues. Germline CDR1 reads MDHEN; CDR2 reads SYDVKM. This chain's CDR3 is CASSIIAGGKYNEQFF. As DNA, the CDR3 is TGTGCCAGCAGTATTATAGCGGGTGGGAAATACAATGAGCAGTTCTTC.

The V gene is TRBV21-1, the J gene TRBJ1-2; the table gives TRBD1 as D, unverified against the DNA. TRBV21-1 is classified as a pseudogene. The CDR3 is 17 residues long. CDR3 protein: CASSKGRHREILGGYTF. The CDR3 DNA follows: TGTGCCAGCAGCAAAGGCCGGCACAGGGAGATTTTAGGTGGCTACACCTTC.

The V and J genes are TRBV2 and TRBJ2-5; perhaps TRBD2 as D (5 bases). Trimming shortened V by 4 bases and J by 4 bases, and 19 bases separated the two germline ends. Germline V lookup: CDR1 SNHLY, CDR2 FYNNEI. The CDR3 totals 16 residues. The CDR3 reads CASSAGRPSGGETQYF. DNA for the CDR3: TGTGCCAGCAGTGCTGGCCGGCCAAGCGGTGGAGAGACCCAGTACTTC.

The chain is built from TRBV29-1 and TRBJ2-1, with D possibly matching TRBD1 (5 bases). The CDR3 contains 13 residues. Trimming shortened V by 4 bases and J by 0 bases, and 7 bases separated the two germline ends. Germline lookup yields CDR1 SQVTM and CDR2 ANQGSEA. DNA for the CDR3: TGCAGCGTTGGTAGGGGCTCCTACAATGAGCAGTTCTTC. Translated: CSVGRGSYNEQFF.

V usage is TRBV7-9 and J usage is TRBJ2-2; D gene unclear. V gave up 5 bases and J gave up 4 bases, with 14 bases separating them. The CDR3 extends over 15 amino acids. Germline V gives CDR1 SEHNR, CDR2 FQNEAQ (reference sequence). The chain's CDR3 is CASSARRAVTGELFF. For the CDR3, the DNA is TGTGCCAGCAGCGCCCGCCGCGCAGTCACCGGGGAGCTGTTTTTT.

The chain carries TRBV4-1 and TRBJ1-6, with 9 bases that match TRBD1. Per the germline V gene, CDR1 is MGHRA and CDR2 is YSYEKL. This CDR3 has 17 residues. J gave up 9 bases and V 3 bases, and 12 bases lay outside the gene matches. The CDR3 DNA follows: TGCGCCAGCAGCCAGTCTGAGGCGGACAGGGGCGTTTCACCCCTCCACTTT. It translates to CASSQSEADRGVSPLHF.